This T cell receptor beta chain was profiled in a study of blood T cell repertoires in COVID-19. Deletions cut 8 bases from V and 3 bases from J, with 12 bases between. Germline V gene data show CDR1 as MNHEY and CDR2 as SMNVEV (reference sequence). This CDR3 contains 13 residues. Repertoires were generated with immunoSEQ multiplex PCR, while TCRdb's copy carries only in-frame clones and drops some. The sample carries some 200,000 clones, about 85% recorded once. The chain carries TRBV27 and TRBJ2-3; D may be TRBD1 (6 bases). Sequenced input: peripheral blood. The receptor was isolated from a man in his 60s with COVID-19, enrolled during active disease. DNA for the CDR3: TGTGCCAGCGGTAGCAGGGGAACAGATACGCAGTATTTT. Protein product: CASGSRGTDTQYF.